This entry lists 10 T cell receptor beta chains sequenced from one sample in a study of T cell clonotyping in hematopoietic cell transplantation. Here immunoSEQ multiplex PCR was the method, and the copy in TCRdb shows in-frame clones only, minus some. Among some 11,000 clones, 92% were seen once, and the ten largest hold 10% to 15%. Time point: recipient sample about 28 days before transplant, after cytoreduction. The sequenced sample was peripheral blood mononuclear cells, obtained before stem cell transplant. Receptors were obtained from a woman in her forties with acute myeloid leukemia. Some clones in this sample may be carry-over from other donors' samples.

The chain recombines TRBV2 with TRBJ2-1; the D is unclear. CDR1 and CDR2 (germline): SNHLY, FYNNEI. V lost 8 bases and J lost 5, with 10 bases in between. This CDR3 contains 12 residues. This CDR3 reads CASHLLDNEQFF. In DNA, the CDR3 is TGTGCCAGCCATCTTTTGGACAATGAGCAGTTCTTC.

This sequence joins TRBV5-1 and TRBJ2-4, with D perhaps TRBD1 (5 bases). Trimming left V 2 bases short and J 6 bases short, with 9 bases between. Germline CDR1 SGHRS, CDR2 YFSETQ. The CDR3 runs to 13 residues. The CDR3 nucleotides read TGCGCCAGCAGCTTAGGGGCAGGAAACATTCAGTACTTC. Its protein product is CASSLGAGNIQYF.

The CDR3 DNA reads TGTGCCTGGAGTGTCGCCAGGGGTTTTGGTGGCTACACCTTC. Translation: CAWSVARGFGGYTF. The rearrangement joins TRBV30 to TRBJ1-2, with TRBD1 as a possible D gene (6 bases). This CDR3 has 14 residues. V lost 0 bases and J 7 bases, leaving 15 bases between the germline ends. Germline V CDR1 and CDR2: GTSNPN, SVGIG (reference sequence).

The chain links TRBV5-1 to TRBJ2-3; D call uncertain. Germline CDR1 SGHRS, CDR2 YFSETQ. CDR3 length equals 13 residues. With 2 bases removed from V and 2 bases from J, the gap between germline ends came to 6 bases. The CDR3 sequence: CASSFVFTDTQYF. The CDR3 DNA reads TGCGCCAGCAGCTTCGTTTTCACAGATACGCAGTATTTT.

J is TRBJ2-5 and V is TRBV5-8; 12 bases agree with TRBD1. The germline V gene encodes CDR1 SGHTS and CDR2 YDEGEE. Losses at the gene ends were 6 bases for V and 5 bases for J; bases not matched to a gene: 8. There are 15 residues in the CDR3. CDR3 coding DNA: TGTGCCAGCATCGTTTGGGACAGGGGGCTTGAGACCCAGTACTTC. Translation: CASIVWDRGLETQYF.

V and J are TRBV4-1 and TRBJ2-2; possibly TRBD1 or TRBD2 for D (5 bases each). The ends were cut back, 7 bases at V and 6 bases at J, with 21 bases in the middle. Germline-derived CDR1 and CDR2 are MGHRA and YSYEKL. This CDR3 is built from 16 residues. The CDR3 bases are TGCGCCAGCAACTCAGCCCCTTCGGGGCTACCCGGGGAGCTGTTTTTT. This translates into CASNSAPSGLPGELFF.

The chain employs TRBV29-1 and TRBJ1-1; D remains unclear. Germline V gives CDR1 SQVTM, CDR2 ANQGSEA. The CDR3 covers 12 residues. With 0 bases removed from V and 7 bases from J, the gap between germline ends came to 9 bases. The CDR3 spells CSVEESLYEAFF. The DNA for the CDR3 is TGCAGCGTTGAAGAGAGCCTATATGAAGCTTTCTTT.

The chain employs TRBV5-4 and TRBJ2-3, with 10 positions matching TRBD2. This CDR3 is built from 16 residues. V shed 5 bases, J shed 3 bases, and the junction held 9 bases outside the gene matches. Germline V lookup: CDR1 SGHNT, CDR2 YYREEE (reference sequence). Here the CDR3 reads CASRRTLAGETDTQYF. The DNA for the CDR3 is TGTGCCAGCAGACGGACCCTAGCGGGAGAGACAGATACGCAGTATTTT. Full variable domain (missing parts from reference TRBV5-4 and TRBJ2-3): ETGVTQSPTHLIKTRGQQVTLRCSSQSGHNTVSWYQQALGQGPQFIFQYYREEENGRGNFPPRFSGLQFPNYSSELNVNALELDDSALYLCASRRTLAGETDTQYFGPGTRLTVL.

The chain has TRBV11-1 and TRBJ2-5, with 14 bases aligning to TRBD2. This CDR3 has 15 amino acids. V lost 5 bases to trimming and J lost 5 bases; unmatched junction nucleotides: 4. Germline lookup yields CDR1 SGHAT and CDR2 FQDESV (reference sequence). Here the CDR3 reads CASSRTSGRRETQYF. CDR3 bases: TGTGCCAGCAGCCGGACTAGCGGGAGGCGGGAGACCCAGTACTTC.

This rearrangement joins TRBV4-3 to TRBJ2-2, with a tentative D call TRBD2 (6 bases). The CDR3 has 17 amino acids. Germline CDR1 and CDR2: LGHNA and YSLEER. The V end was cut by 1 base, the J end by 6 bases, with 18 bases between. For the CDR3, the DNA is TGCGCCAGCAGCCAAGGGGACTTGTCACAGGCGGCCGGGGAGCTGTTTTTT. It is translated as CASSQGDLSQAAGELFF.